The clone carrying this T cell receptor (beta chain) occurred many times. Its antigen is as yet unknown. This sample was taken from a study of human T cells and chemical hapten exposure. At the level of the study: All patients underwent weekly scalp dosing with diphenylcyclopropenone for the full roughly 25-week study. The patients, most of them female, presented with alopecia areata, totalis or universalis. Study-wide results and caveats: There was alopecia in the donors, so their immune response may differ from that of healthy people. Among TCRs, those above 1 in 1000 frequency were unaffected by DPC sensitization.

The V and J ends lost 6 bases and 2 bases, in that order; junction bases with no gene match: 7. The CDR3 is 15 residues long. TCRdb analysed the RACE reads with MiXCR anew, one entry per CDR3 protein. The sample has tens of thousands of distinct CDR3 sequences; 9.6% are singletons. Time point meaning: pre-sensitization, week 0. As to treatment: therapeutic diphenylcyclopropenone sensitization with weekly scalp DPC. The source was whole blood, collected in connection with sensitization to the hapten diphenylcyclopropenone (DPC). This sequence originates from a woman aged 40 to 50 with alopecia areata. Some clones in this sample may be carry-over from other donors' samples. The chain employs TRBV12-3 or TRBV12-4 and TRBJ2-5; the match to TRBD2 covers 9 bases. CDR3 DNA sequence: TGTGCCAGCAGCCTTAGCGGGGGCTTACAAGAGACCCAGTACTTC. This translates into CASSLSGGLQETQYF.